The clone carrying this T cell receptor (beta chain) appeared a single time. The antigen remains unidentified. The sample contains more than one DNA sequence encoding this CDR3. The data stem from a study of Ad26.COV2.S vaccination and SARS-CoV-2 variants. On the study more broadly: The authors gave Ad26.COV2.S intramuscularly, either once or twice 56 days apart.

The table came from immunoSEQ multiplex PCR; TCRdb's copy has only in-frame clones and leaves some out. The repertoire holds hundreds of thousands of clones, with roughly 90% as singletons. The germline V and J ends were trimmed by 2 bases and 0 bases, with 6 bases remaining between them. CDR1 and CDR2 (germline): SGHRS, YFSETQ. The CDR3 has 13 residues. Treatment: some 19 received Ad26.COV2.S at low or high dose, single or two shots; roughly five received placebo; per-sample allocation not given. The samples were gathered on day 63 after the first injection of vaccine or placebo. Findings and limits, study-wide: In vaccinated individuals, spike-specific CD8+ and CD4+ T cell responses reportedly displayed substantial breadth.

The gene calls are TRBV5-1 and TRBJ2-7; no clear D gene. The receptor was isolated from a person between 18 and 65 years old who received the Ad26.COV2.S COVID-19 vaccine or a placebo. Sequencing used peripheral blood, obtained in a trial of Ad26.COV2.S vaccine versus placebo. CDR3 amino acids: CASSLDTSYEQYF. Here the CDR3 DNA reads TGCGCCAGCAGCTTAGACACCTCCTACGAGCAGTACTTC.